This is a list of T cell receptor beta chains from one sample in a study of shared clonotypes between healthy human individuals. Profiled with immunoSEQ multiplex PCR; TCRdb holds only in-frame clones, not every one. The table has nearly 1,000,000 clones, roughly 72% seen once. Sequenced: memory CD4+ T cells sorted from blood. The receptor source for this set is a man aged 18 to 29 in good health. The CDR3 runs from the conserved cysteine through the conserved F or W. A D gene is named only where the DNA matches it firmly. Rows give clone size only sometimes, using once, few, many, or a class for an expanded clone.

CDR3: CASGSRADSYEQYF
DNA: TGTGCTAGTGGTTCCCGAGCGGACTCCTACGAGCAGTACTTC
V: TRBV12-5
J: TRBJ2-7
size: once
D: -

CDR3: CASSPPDRGRTGELFF
DNA: TGTGCCAGCAGTCCCCCGGACAGGGGGAGAACCGGGGAGCTGTTTTTT
V: TRBV28
J: TRBJ2-2
size: many
D: TRBD1

CDR3: CASSLGAYGEQFF
DNA: TGTGCCAGCAGCTTGGGGGCGTATGGCGAGCAGTTCTTC
V: TRBV5-6
J: TRBJ2-1
size: -
D: -

CDR3: CASTRGGRRYEQFF
DNA: TGTGCCAGCACCCGGGGAGGTAGGAGGTATGAGCAGTTCTTC
V: TRBV5-6
J: TRBJ2-1
size: -
D: -

CDR3: CASSVEGRGSYEQYF
DNA: TGTGCCAGCAGTGTTGAGGGTAGGGGCTCCTACGAGCAGTACTTC
V: TRBV2
J: TRBJ2-7
size: -
D: -

CDR3: CASSSISGTSYLEDTQYF
DNA: TGTGCCAGCAGTTCCATCTCCGGGACTAGCTACCTGGAGGATACGCAGTATTTT
V: TRBV27
J: TRBJ2-3
size: -
D: TRBD2

CDR3: CSVAGADQQFF
DNA: TGCAGCGTTGCCGGGGCCGATCAGCAGTTCTTC
V: TRBV29-1
J: TRBJ2-1
size: -
D: -

CDR3: CASSLSKTVVGAEQFF
DNA: TGTGCCAGCAGTTTATCGAAGACGGTCGTGGGGGCTGAGCAGTTCTTC
V: TRBV27
J: TRBJ2-1
size: once
D: -

CDR3: CASSLTMGTTEAFF
DNA: TGCGCCAGCAGCTTAACGATGGGAACCACTGAAGCTTTCTTT
V: TRBV5-1
J: TRBJ1-1
size: -
D: -

CDR3: CSARDNELQYF
DNA: TGCAGTGCTAGAGATAATGAGCTGCAGTACTTC
V: TRBV20-1
J: TRBJ2-7
size: -
D: -

CDR3: CASSPTGSGYEQYF
DNA: TGTGCCAGCAGCCCTACCGGGAGTGGCTACGAGCAGTACTTC
V: TRBV5-4
J: TRBJ2-7
size: few
D: -

CDR3: CASSVGYTQYF
DNA: TGTGCCAGCAGCGTGGGCTATACGCAGTATTTT
V: TRBV7-2
J: TRBJ2-3
size: -
D: -

CDR3: CASSHAGGTGGSPLHF
DNA: TGTGCCAGCAGCCACGCGGGGGGGACAGGGGGTTCACCCCTCCACTTT
V: TRBV7-9
J: TRBJ1-6
size: -
D: TRBD1

CDR3: CATQVAGGPGEQYF
DNA: TGTGCCACCCAGGTAGCGGGGGGACCTGGAGAGCAGTACTTC
V: TRBV28
J: TRBJ2-7
size: -
D: TRBD2

CDR3: CASQGRGNQPQHF
DNA: TGTGCCAGCCAAGGACGCGGCAATCAGCCCCAGCATTTT
V: TRBV19
J: TRBJ1-5
size: -
D: -

CDR3: CSVSTSGSYEQYF
DNA: TGCAGCGTTTCAACTAGCGGGAGCTACGAGCAGTACTTC
V: TRBV29-1
J: TRBJ2-7
size: -
D: TRBD2

CDR3: CASRARDRGYSPLHF
DNA: TGTGCCAGCAGGGCCCGGGACAGGGGGTATTCACCCCTCCACTTT
V: TRBV28
J: TRBJ1-6
size: -
D: TRBD1

CDR3: CASSLDWATGELFF
DNA: TGTGCCAGCAGCTTAGACTGGGCCACCGGGGAGCTGTTTTTT
V: TRBV7-2
J: TRBJ2-2
size: -
D: -

CDR3: CASSFHPVGSTNTEAFF
DNA: TGTGCCAGCAGCTTCCACCCGGTAGGCAGTACGAACACTGAAGCTTTCTTT
V: TRBV7-9
J: TRBJ1-1
size: -
D: -

CDR3: CAWSVTGIGQPQHF
DNA: TGTGCCTGGAGTGTAACAGGTATCGGGCAGCCCCAGCATTTT
V: TRBV30
J: TRBJ1-5
size: -
D: -

CDR3: CASSPTGTTYEQYF
DNA: TGTGCCAGCAGCCCTACTGGGACTACTTACGAGCAGTACTTC
V: TRBV9
J: TRBJ2-7
size: many
D: TRBD2

CDR3: CASILQASNQPQHF
DNA: TGTGCCAGCATTTTACAGGCTAGCAATCAGCCCCAGCATTTT
V: TRBV6-6
J: TRBJ1-5
size: -
D: -

CDR3: CASSQEDRKSPLHF
DNA: TGCGCCAGCAGCCAAGAGGACAGAAAGTCACCCCTCCACTTT
V: TRBV4-3
J: TRBJ1-6
size: -
D: -

CDR3: CASSLDRENYGYTF
DNA: TGTGCCAGCAGCTTAGACAGGGAGAACTATGGCTACACCTTC
V: TRBV7-9
J: TRBJ1-2
size: -
D: -

CDR3: CASSDLAGAYEQYF
DNA: TGCGCCAGCAGCGATCTAGCGGGGGCCTACGAGCAGTACTTC
V: TRBV5-1
J: TRBJ2-7
size: -
D: TRBD2

CDR3: CASSERMDRGQGPGELFF
DNA: TGTGCCAGCAGTGAAAGAATGGACAGGGGGCAGGGGCCCGGGGAGCTGTTTTTT
V: TRBV2
J: TRBJ2-2
size: -
D: TRBD1